The clone carrying this T cell receptor (beta chain) was observed a few times. Its specificity is not known. The donor cohort consisted entirely of Caucasian adults residing in Nashville, Tennessee. The sample belongs to a study of shared clonotypes between healthy human individuals. Study-wide context: A donor's plate count was three for CD4 naive and three for CD4 memory; CD8 naive had two and CD8 memory one.

Study-wide points: Read depth was anticipated to influence clonotype sharing among donors. Rarefaction demonstrated incomplete sorted-subset sequencing despite large depth.

The protocol was immunoSEQ multiplex PCR, while the TCRdb copy is restricted to in-frame clones and leaves out a portion. The sample carries approximately 940,000 clones, about 80% recorded once. Sequencing was performed on memory CD4+ T cells sorted from blood. Subset reported: CD45RA-negative fraction. The sequence was collected from a young man in good health.

The CDR3 region has the DNA TGTGCCAGCAGCTTAGGCGAGACAGTCTACAATGAGCAGTTCTTC. Translated: CASSLGETVYNEQFF. The chain is built from TRBV7-8 and TRBJ2-1; D is perhaps TRBD1 (5 bases). V gave up 1 base and J gave up 3 bases, with 10 bases separating them. The CDR3 covers 15 residues. Germline values: CDR1 SGHVS, CDR2 FQNEAQ.